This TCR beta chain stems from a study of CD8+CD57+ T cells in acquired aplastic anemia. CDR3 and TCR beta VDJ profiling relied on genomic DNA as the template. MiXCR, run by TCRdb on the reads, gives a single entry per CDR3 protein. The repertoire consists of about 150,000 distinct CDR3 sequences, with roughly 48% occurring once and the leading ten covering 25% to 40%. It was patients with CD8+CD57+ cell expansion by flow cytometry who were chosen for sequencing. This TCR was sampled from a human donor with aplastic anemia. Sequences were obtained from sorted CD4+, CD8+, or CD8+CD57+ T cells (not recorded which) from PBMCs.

CDR3 sequence: CSVDWRGLAGEQFF. In DNA form, the CDR3 reads TGCAGCGTTGATTGGAGGGGACTAGCGGGGGAGCAGTTCTTC. This chain joins TRBV29-1 and TRBJ2-1; 13 nucleotides align to TRBD2. From germline, CDR1 is SQVTM and CDR2 ANQGSEA. Trimming removed 3 bases from V and 10 bases from J; junction bases left unmatched: 6. This CDR3 has 14 amino acids.